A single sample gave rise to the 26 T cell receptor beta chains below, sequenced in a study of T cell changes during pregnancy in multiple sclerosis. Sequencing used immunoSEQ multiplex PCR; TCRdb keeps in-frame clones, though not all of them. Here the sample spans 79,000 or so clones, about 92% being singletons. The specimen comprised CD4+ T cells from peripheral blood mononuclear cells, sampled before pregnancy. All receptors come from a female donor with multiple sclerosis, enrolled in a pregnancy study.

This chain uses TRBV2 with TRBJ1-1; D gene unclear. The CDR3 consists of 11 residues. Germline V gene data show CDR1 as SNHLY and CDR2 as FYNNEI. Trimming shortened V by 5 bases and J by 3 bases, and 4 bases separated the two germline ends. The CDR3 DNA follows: TGTGCCAGCAGTTCCTACACTGAAGCTTTCTTT. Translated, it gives CASSSYTEAFF.

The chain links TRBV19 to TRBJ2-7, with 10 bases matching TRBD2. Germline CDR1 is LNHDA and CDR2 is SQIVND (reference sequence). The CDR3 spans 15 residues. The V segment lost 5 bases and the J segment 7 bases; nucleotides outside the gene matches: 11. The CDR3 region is CASSPLLAGPVEQYF. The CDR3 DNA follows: TGTGCCAGTAGTCCCTTACTAGCGGGGCCGGTGGAGCAGTACTTC.

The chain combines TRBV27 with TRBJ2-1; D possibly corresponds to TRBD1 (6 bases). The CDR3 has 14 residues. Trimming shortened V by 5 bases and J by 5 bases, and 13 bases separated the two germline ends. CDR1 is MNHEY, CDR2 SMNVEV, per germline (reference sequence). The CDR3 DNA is TGTGCCAGCAGTGCCGGGACAAACCACAATGAGCAGTTCTTC. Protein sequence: CASSAGTNHNEQFF.

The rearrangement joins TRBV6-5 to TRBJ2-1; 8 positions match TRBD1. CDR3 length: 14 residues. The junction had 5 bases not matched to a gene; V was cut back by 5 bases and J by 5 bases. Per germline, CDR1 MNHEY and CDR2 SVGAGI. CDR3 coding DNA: TGTGCCAGCAGTAAGGACAGGGCTAACAATGAGCAGTTCTTC. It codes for CASSKDRANNEQFF.

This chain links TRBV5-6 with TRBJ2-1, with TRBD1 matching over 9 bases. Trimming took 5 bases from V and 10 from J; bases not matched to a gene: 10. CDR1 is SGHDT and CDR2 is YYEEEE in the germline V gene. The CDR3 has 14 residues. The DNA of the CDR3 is TGTGCCAGCAGATCCCGGGACAGGGTTGAAGAGCAGTTCTTC. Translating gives CASRSRDRVEEQFF. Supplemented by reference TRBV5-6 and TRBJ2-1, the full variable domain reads DAGVTQSPTHLIKTRGQQVTLRCSPKSGHDTVSWYQQALGQGPQFIFQYYEEEERQRGNFPDRFSGHQFPNYSSELNVNALLLGDSALYLCASRSRDRVEEQFFGPGTRLTVL.

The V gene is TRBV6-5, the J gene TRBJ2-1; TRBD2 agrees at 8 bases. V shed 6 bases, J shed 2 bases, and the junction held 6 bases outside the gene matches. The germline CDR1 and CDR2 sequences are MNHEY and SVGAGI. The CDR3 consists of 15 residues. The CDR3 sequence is CASSATGGPYNEQFF. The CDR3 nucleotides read TGTGCCAGCAGCGCCACGGGGGGGCCCTACAATGAGCAGTTCTTC.

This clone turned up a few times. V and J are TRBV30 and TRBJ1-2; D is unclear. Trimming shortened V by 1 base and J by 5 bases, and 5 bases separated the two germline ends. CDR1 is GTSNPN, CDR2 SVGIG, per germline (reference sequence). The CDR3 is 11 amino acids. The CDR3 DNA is TGTGCCTGGAGTGCAGTTTATGGCTACACCTTC. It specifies CAWSAVYGYTF.

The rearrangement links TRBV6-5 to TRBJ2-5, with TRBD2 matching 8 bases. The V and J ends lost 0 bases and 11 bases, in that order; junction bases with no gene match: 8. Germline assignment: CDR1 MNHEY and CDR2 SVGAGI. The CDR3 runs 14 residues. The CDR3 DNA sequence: TGTGCCAGCAGTTACTCAGTCGAAGCGGGGGAGCAGTACTTC. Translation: CASSYSVEAGEQYF.

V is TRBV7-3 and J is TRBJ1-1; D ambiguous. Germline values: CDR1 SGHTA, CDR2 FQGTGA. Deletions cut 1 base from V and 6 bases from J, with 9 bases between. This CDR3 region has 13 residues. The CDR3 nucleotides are TGTGCCAGCAGCTTAATAGCGGAGGCTGAAGCTTTCTTT. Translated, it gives CASSLIAEAEAFF.

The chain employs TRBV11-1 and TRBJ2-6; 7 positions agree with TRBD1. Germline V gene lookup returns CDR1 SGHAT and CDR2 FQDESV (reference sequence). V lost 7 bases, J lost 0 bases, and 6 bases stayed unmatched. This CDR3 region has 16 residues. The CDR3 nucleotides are TGTGCCAGCACGAAGACAGGGAACTCTGGGGCCAACGTCCTGACTTTC. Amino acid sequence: CASTKTGNSGANVLTF.

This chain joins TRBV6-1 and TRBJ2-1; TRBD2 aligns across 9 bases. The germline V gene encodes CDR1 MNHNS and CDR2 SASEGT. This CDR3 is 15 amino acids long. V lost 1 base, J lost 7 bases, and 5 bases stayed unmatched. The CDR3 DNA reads TGTGCCAGCAGTGAAGAAAATAGCGGGAGTAATGAGCAGTTCTTC. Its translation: CASSEENSGSNEQFF.

The CDR3 spells CAWSAGQALYEQYF. CDR3 bases: TGTGCCTGGAGCGCGGGACAGGCCCTCTACGAGCAGTACTTC. This chain connects TRBV30 to TRBJ2-7; 8 bases fit TRBD1. CDR1 is GTSNPN, CDR2 SVGIG, per germline (reference sequence). The J segment lost 3 bases and the V segment lost 3 bases, leaving 7 bases of the junction unmatched. The CDR3 consists of 14 residues.

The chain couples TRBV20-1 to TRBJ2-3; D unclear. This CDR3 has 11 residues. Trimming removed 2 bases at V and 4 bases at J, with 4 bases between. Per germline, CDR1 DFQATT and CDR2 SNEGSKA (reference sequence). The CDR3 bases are TGCAGTGCTAGACCATCAGATACGCAGTATTTT. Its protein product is CSARPSDTQYF.

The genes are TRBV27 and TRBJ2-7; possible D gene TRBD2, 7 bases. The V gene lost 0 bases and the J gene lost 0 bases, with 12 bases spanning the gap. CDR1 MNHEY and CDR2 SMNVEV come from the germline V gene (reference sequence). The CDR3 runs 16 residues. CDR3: CASSLSGGGGSYEQYF. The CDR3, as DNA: TGTGCCAGCAGTTTATCGGGGGGGGGCGGCTCCTACGAGCAGTACTTC.

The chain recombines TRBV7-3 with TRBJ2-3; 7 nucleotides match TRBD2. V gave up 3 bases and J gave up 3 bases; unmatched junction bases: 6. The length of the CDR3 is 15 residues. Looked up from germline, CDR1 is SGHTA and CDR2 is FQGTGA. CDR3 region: CASSLFGGETDTQYF. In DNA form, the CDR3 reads TGTGCCAGCAGCTTGTTTGGGGGGGAGACAGATACGCAGTATTTT.

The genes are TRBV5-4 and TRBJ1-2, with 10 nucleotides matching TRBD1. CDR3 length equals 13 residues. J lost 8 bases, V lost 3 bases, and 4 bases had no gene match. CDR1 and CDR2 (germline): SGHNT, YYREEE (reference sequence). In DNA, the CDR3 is TGTGCCAGCAGCTCGACAGGGGGCCGCGGCTACACCTTC. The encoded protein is CASSSTGGRGYTF.

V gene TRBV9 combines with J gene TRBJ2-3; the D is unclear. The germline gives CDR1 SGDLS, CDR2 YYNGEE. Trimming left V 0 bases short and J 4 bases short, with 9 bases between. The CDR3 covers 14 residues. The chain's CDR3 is CASSVDMAADTQYF. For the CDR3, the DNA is TGTGCCAGCAGCGTAGATATGGCGGCAGATACGCAGTATTTT.

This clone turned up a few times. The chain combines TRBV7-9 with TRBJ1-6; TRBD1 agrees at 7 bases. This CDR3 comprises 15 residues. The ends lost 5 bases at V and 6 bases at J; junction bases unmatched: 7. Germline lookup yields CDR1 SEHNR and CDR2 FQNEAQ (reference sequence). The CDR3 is CASSPTGASNSPLHF. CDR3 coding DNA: TGTGCCAGCAGCCCCACAGGGGCAAGTAATTCACCCCTCCACTTT.

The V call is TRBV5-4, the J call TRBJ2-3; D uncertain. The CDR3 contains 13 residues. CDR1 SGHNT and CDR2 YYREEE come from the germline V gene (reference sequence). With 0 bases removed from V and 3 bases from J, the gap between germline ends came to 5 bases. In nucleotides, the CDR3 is TGTGCCAGCAGCTTGGAGAGGACAGATACGCAGTATTTT. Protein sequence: CASSLERTDTQYF.

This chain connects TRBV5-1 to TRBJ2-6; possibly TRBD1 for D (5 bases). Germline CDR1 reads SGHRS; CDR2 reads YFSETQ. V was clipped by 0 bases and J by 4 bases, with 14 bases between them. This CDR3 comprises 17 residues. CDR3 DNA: TGCGCCAGCAGCTTGGAGGGGTCCCGACTCGGGGCCAACGTCCTGACTTTC. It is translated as CASSLEGSRLGANVLTF. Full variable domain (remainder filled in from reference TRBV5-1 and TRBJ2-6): KAGVTQTPRYLIKTRGQQVTLSCSPISGHRSVSWYQQTPGQGLQFLFEYFSETQRNKGNFPGRFSGRQFSNSRSEMNVSTLELGDSALYLCASSLEGSRLGANVLTFGAGSRLTVL.

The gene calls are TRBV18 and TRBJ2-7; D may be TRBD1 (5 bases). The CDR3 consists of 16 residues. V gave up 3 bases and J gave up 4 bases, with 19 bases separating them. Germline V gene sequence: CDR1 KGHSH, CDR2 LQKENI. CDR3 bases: TGTGCCAGCTCACCCAGGGATGCCGCCGGTAAATACGAGCAGTACTTC. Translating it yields CASSPRDAAGKYEQYF.

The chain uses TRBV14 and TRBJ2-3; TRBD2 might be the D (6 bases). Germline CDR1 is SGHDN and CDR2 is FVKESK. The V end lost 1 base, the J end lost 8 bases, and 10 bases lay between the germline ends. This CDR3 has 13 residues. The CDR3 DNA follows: TGTGCCAGCAGCCAAGTGGGGGGTGGTACGCAGTATTTT. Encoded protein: CASSQVGGGTQYF.

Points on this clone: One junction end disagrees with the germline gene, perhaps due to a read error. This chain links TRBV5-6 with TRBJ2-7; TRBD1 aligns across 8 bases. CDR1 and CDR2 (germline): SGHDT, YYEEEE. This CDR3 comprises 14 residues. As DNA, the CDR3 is TGTGCCACCAGCAGGGCAACAGGGGGCTACGAGCAGTACTTC. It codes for CATSRATGGYEQYF.

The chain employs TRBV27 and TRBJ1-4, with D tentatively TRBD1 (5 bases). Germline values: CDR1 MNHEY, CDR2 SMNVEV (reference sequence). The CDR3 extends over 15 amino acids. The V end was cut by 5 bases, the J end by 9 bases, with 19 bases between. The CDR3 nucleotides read TGTGCCAGCAGTGGGGTGTGGGGAGGGGAGAAAAAACTGTTTTTT. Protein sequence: CASSGVWGGEKKLFF.

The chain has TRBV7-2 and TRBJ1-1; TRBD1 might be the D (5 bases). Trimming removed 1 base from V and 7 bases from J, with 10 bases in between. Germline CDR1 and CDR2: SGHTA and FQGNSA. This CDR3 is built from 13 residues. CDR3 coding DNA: TGTGCCAGCAGCTTAGGCAGGGCGATTGAAGCTTTCTTT. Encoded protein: CASSLGRAIEAFF.

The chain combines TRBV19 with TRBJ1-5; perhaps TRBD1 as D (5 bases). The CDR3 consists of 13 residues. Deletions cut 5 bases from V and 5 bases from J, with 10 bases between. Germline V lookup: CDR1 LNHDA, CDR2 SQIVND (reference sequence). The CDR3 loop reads CASSAGGDQPQHF. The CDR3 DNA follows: TGTGCCAGTAGTGCGGGGGGAGATCAGCCCCAGCATTTT.